This T cell receptor beta chain comes out of a study of OX40 agonist ivuxolimab in advanced cancers. Regarding the research as a whole: The costimulatory receptor OX40 (CD134) was targeted by ivuxolimab, a fully human IgG2 agonistic monoclonal antibody. Intravenous ivuxolimab was administered to patients every 2 weeks at six dose levels: 0.01, 0.1, 0.3, 1.5, 3 and 10 mg/kg. Of the 50 to 55 patients in dose escalation, 19 had hepatocellular carcinoma, around 15 had melanoma, 9 had renal cell carcinoma and 9 had head and neck cancer. The paper reports the monotherapy dose-escalation portion (N of about 51 patients) of the phase I ivuxolimab trial. In the dose-escalation cohort, nearly 85% of patients were male, and the mean age was 60 years with a range of about 20 to 90. Partial responses were achieved by three dose-escalation patients, of whom one had hepatocellular carcinoma and two had cutaneous melanoma. Prior anti-PD-1, anti-PD-L1 or anti-CTLA-4 therapy was permitted, and checkpoint inhibitors had been received by around 40% of dose-escalation patients. The point of sequencing TCRbeta in the periphery was to test whether ivuxolimab changed TCR sequence diversity and drove clonal T-cell expansion. Beyond this particular receptor, the publication reports: On average, CD8+ T cells showed more expanded clones than CD4+ T cells after ivuxolimab. At doses from 0.1 to 3.0 mg/kg, clonal expansion was seen in both CD4+ and CD8+ blood T cells between baseline and week 6. In the 0.1-3.0 mg/kg groups, partial responders were among the patients with the lowest normalized peripheral clonal expansion, particularly in CD8+ T cells. The antigen specificity of the clonally expanded peripheral T cells was not determined. Low levels of normalized T-cell clonal expansion were also shown by some nonresponding patients.

Trimmed from V: 6 bases; trimmed from J: 3 bases; junction bases lacking a gene match: 4. The germline V gene encodes CDR1 KGHSH and CDR2 LQKENI. The CDR3 starts with the cysteine, ends with the phenylalanine, and has 14 residues. Of all the DNA, just the CDR3 is kept, 42 bases in frame from base 1. Patients with autoimmune disease history or receiving systemic immunosuppression were excluded from the trial. Peripheral blood for TCR sequencing was collected from all dose cohorts at baseline, on cycle 4 day 1, and on cycle 7 day 1. The samples were taken from a phase I, first-in-human, multicenter, open-label dose-escalation trial of ivuxolimab. The trial enrolled adults with locally advanced or metastatic head and neck squamous cell, hepatocellular, melanoma or renal cell carcinoma. Before TCR sequencing, CD4+ T cells and CD8+ T cells were sorted from peripheral blood as separate populations. As regards this clone: The antigen this receptor binds is unknown. Qualities for individual bases were not recorded, and no much larger clone is one base off. This same CDR3 is encoded by further DNA sequences in the sample.

Genomic DNA was isolated from the sorted cells so that the TCRbeta CDR3 region could be sequenced. The immunoSEQ Assay was used for sequencing of TCRbeta CDR3 regions. In TCRdb, the immuneACCESS table is reduced to in-frame sequences with V and J assigned. These tables do not hold every clone; where another copy was compared, an unresolved V gene accounts for under half, and the others remain unexplained. This sample gives tens of thousands of clones in total; 85% to 90% of them show up just once. The top ten clonotypes cover around 0.95% of the sample. The receptor comes from an adult with an advanced solid tumor such as melanoma, head and neck, liver or kidney cancer. The chain couples TRBV18 to TRBJ2-7; TRBD2 matches 11 bases in the middle. Sequencing used CD4+ or CD8+ T cells sorted from blood, obtained in a trial of the OX40 agonist ivuxolimab. The CDR3 region: CASSPGTSGYEQYF. Here is the DNA: TGTGCCAGCTCGCCCGGGACTAGCGGCTACGAGCAGTACTTC.